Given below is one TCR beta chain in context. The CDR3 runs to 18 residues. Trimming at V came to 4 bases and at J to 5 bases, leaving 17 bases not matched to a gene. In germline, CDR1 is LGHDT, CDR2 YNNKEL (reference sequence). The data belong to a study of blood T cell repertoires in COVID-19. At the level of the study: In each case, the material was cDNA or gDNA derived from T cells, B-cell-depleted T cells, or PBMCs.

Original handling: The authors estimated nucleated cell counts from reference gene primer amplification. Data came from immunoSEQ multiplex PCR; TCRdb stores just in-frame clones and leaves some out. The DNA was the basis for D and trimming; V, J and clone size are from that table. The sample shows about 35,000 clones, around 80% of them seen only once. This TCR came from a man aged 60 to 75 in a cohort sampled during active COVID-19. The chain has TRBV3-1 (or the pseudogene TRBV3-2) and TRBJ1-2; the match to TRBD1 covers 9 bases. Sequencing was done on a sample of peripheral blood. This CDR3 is CASSRRRPQGAALYGYTF. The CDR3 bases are TGTGCCAGCAGCCGAAGGCGCCCACAGGGGGCCGCTTTGTATGGCTACACCTTC.